The rows below give T cell receptor beta chains drawn from one sample of a study of PD-L1 blockade in urothelial cancer. Assay: immunoSEQ multiplex PCR; the TCRdb copy retains only in-frame clones and omits some. Of tens of thousands of clones in the sample, around 88% were seen once. The input for sequencing was PBMCs, taken around atezolizumab (anti-PD-L1) treatment. The source is a woman aged 55-75 years with urothelial cancer. Both conserved end residues are part of each CDR3. A D gene is named only where the DNA matches it firmly. A row's size may be missing; if present it is once, few, many or a size class.

V gene,clone size,J gene,D gene,CDR3 DNA,CDR3 protein
TRBV2,-,TRBJ2-3,-,TGTGCCGGCAGCAGGAGCACAGATACGCAGTATTTT,CAGSRSTDTQYF
TRBV19,-,TRBJ2-2,TRBD1,TGTGCCAGTAGTGGAACAGGGGCCGGGGAGCTGTTTTTT,CASSGTGAGELFF
TRBV5-6,-,TRBJ2-3,-,TGTGCCAGCAGCTTGGCCCCCTTTAGCACAGATACGCAGTATTTT,CASSLAPFSTDTQYF
TRBV19,-,TRBJ1-1,TRBD1,TGTGCCAGTAGTCCGGACAGGGGGAGGAACACTGAAGCTTTCTTT,CASSPDRGRNTEAFF
TRBV7-2,-,TRBJ2-7,TRBD2,TGTGCCAGCAGCCCGACTAGCGGGAGGGTCAACGAGCAGTACTTC,CASSPTSGRVNEQYF
TRBV7-2,-,TRBJ2-7,-,TGTGCCAGCAGCTTAGTTCTTAACGAGCAGTACTTC,CASSLVLNEQYF
TRBV28,-,TRBJ2-4,-,TGTGCCAGCAGTTTTAGGGGATTTGCCAAAAACATTCAGTACTTC,CASSFRGFAKNIQYF
TRBV27,-,TRBJ1-2,-,TGTGCCAGCAGTTTAAGTATCACCGCTTTCGGTTATGGCTACACCTTC,CASSLSITAFGYGYTF
TRBV6-6,few,TRBJ1-6,-,TGTGCCGGGCGGGACTTCTATAATTCACCCCTCCACTTT,CAGRDFYNSPLHF
TRBV7-2,-,TRBJ2-4,TRBD2,TGTGCCAGCAGCCCCTGGACTAGCGGGTTAGCCAAAAACATTCAGTACTTC,CASSPWTSGLAKNIQYF
TRBV13,-,TRBJ2-3,-,TGTGCCAGCAGCTTAGGGGCTGATACGCAGTATTTT,CASSLGADTQYF
TRBV6-5,-,TRBJ2-5,TRBD1,TGTGCCAGCAGTTTCACAGGGGGCTCGGGGGAGACCCAGTACTTC,CASSFTGGSGETQYF
TRBV6-1,-,TRBJ2-7,-,TGTGCCAGCAGCGAGTGGAGGGTAGGCTACGAGCAGTACTTC,CASSEWRVGYEQYF
TRBV5-4,-,TRBJ2-7,TRBD1,TGTGCCAGCAGCCCTGGGACAGGTGGGACCTACGAGCAGTACTTC,CASSPGTGGTYEQYF
TRBV6-1,-,TRBJ1-6,TRBD1,TGTGCCAGCAGTGAAGTTGGAGGACAGGGGTATTCACCCCTCCACTTT,CASSEVGGQGYSPLHF
TRBV28,few,TRBJ1-1,-,TGTGCCAGCAGTCCGCCACAGAGCACTGAAGCTTTCTTT,CASSPPQSTEAFF
TRBV4-2,-,TRBJ2-5,TRBD2,TGTGCCAGCAGCCAATTAGGACTAGCGGGGGAAGAGACCCAGTACTTC,CASSQLGLAGEETQYF
TRBV7-2,once,TRBJ2-5,TRBD1,TGTGCCAGCAGCCGACCCGGGACAGGGAAAGAGACCCAGTACTTC,CASSRPGTGKETQYF
TRBV4-3,-,TRBJ2-2,-,TGCGCCAGCAGCCAAGATAGGCTAGTTACCGGGGAGCTGTTTTTT,CASSQDRLVTGELFF
TRBV21-1,few,TRBJ2-7,-,TGTGCCAGGGCCGGGACAGATTCCTACGAGCAGTACTTC,CARAGTDSYEQYF
TRBV7-2,-,TRBJ1-5,TRBD1,TGTGCCAGCAGCTCCGACAGGGTTGGGCAGCCCCAGCATTTT,CASSSDRVGQPQHF
TRBV7-2,-,TRBJ2-1,-,TGTGCCAGCAGCTTAGTACGGGAAGACAATGAGCAGTTCTTC,CASSLVREDNEQFF
TRBV6-1,few,TRBJ1-5,TRBD1,TGTGCCAGCAGTGCGGGACAGGGGGGTTCATCAAGCAATCAGCCCCAGCATTTT,CASSAGQGGSSSNQPQHF
TRBV29-1,-,TRBJ2-1,-,TGCAGCGGTGTGGAGATAATTTCCTACAATGAGCAGTTCTTC,CSGVEIISYNEQFF
TRBV6-5,-,TRBJ1-1,-,TGTGCCAGCGCCTCGGGGTACACTGAAGCTTTCTTT,CASASGYTEAFF
TRBV5-1,few,TRBJ2-1,-,TGCGCCAACCAATCGGACAGCTACAATGAGCAGTTCTTC,CANQSDSYNEQFF
TRBV7-7,-,TRBJ2-2,TRBD2,TGTGCCAGCAGCACCGGCCGGGGACTAGCGGGGACCGGGGAGCTGTTTTTT,CASSTGRGLAGTGELFF
TRBV27,many,TRBJ1-4,-,TGTCGGGCGGGTACGAATGAAAAACTGTTTTTT,CRAGTNEKLFF
TRBV27,-,TRBJ1-1,TRBD1,TGTGCCAGCAGTCGCGTACAGGGGGCGATGGAGACTGAAGCTTTCTTT,CASSRVQGAMETEAFF
TRBV19,-,TRBJ1-2,TRBD1,TGTGCCAGTACCGCGACAGGGAACTATGGCTACACCTTC,CASTATGNYGYTF
TRBV9,once,TRBJ1-1,TRBD1,TGTGCCAGCAGCCCAGACAGGGGGTCTCGTCGCACTGAAGCTTTCTTT,CASSPDRGSRRTEAFF
TRBV14,-,TRBJ2-1,-,TGTGCCAGCAGCCAACACCGTGGTCAGGGCAGTTCCTACAATGAGCAGTTCTTC,CASSQHRGQGSSYNEQFF
TRBV7-2,-,TRBJ2-5,TRBD2,TGTGCCAGCAGTTCTAGCGGGAGGGAGACCCAGTACTTC,CASSSSGRETQYF
TRBV19,-,TRBJ2-3,-,TGTGCCAGCGACGGTTACGGGGGATCGCCCACAGATACGCAGTATTTT,CASDGYGGSPTDTQYF
TRBV28,few,TRBJ1-3,TRBD1,TGTGCCAGCAGTTTGGTCGGCCAGGGGGCCCCAAACACCATATATTTT,CASSLVGQGAPNTIYF
TRBV19,-,TRBJ2-7,-,TGTGCCAGTAGTGGTACAGGCGCCCGGCACGAGCAGTACTTC,CASSGTGARHEQYF
TRBV5-5,-,TRBJ1-2,-,TGTGCCAGCAGCAGTACAGGGTATTCAGATGGCTACACCTTC,CASSSTGYSDGYTF
TRBV18,-,TRBJ2-7,-,TGTGCCAGCTCACCATCGCAGGACTACTCCTACGAGCAGTACTTC,CASSPSQDYSYEQYF
TRBV19,-,TRBJ2-3,-,TGTGCCAGTAGTATAGGGAGGGGCAGGGGGGGCACAGATACGCAGTATTTT,CASSIGRGRGGTDTQYF
TRBV25-1,-,TRBJ1-2,-,TGTGCCAGCAGTGAATTACAGGACTATGGCTACACCTTC,CASSELQDYGYTF
TRBV19,few,TRBJ1-5,-,TGTGCCAGTAGTATTGGAGGGAGCAATCAGCCCCAGCATTTT,CASSIGGSNQPQHF
TRBV4-1,-,TRBJ2-3,-,TGCGCCAGCAGCCAAGATCCCCCCGGGGGTAGCGCAGATACGCAGTATTTT,CASSQDPPGGSADTQYF
TRBV28,-,TRBJ2-3,-,TGTGCCAGTCCCCCTTCTGCTAGCAGCCTATTTAGCACAGATACGCAGTATTTT,CASPPSASSLFSTDTQYF
TRBV5-1,-,TRBJ1-1,-,TGCGCCAGCAGCTTGGAATTTCATGTGAACACTGAAGCTTTCTTT,CASSLEFHVNTEAFF
TRBV4-3,-,TRBJ2-3,TRBD2,TGCGCCAGCAGCCAAGGACTAGCTAGCACAGATACGCAGTATTTT,CASSQGLASTDTQYF
TRBV10-1,few,TRBJ1-2,TRBD1,TGCGCCAGCAGTCCGACAGGGGCGCATGGCTACACCTTC,CASSPTGAHGYTF
TRBV27,-,TRBJ1-2,TRBD1,TGTGCCAGCACCCCAGGGGGAAGGCAGGGCTACACCTTC,CASTPGGRQGYTF
TRBV15,-,TRBJ2-3,TRBD2,TGTGCCACCAGCATCTTCCTAGCGGGAGACTTCGATACGCAGTATTTT,CATSIFLAGDFDTQYF
TRBV7-2,-,TRBJ2-2,-,TGTGCCAGCAGCTCCCTACAGGGCGGGGAGCTGTTTTTT,CASSSLQGGELFF
TRBV10-3,-,TRBJ2-1,TRBD2,TGTGCCATCAGTGACGGACTAGCGGGAGCTATGAATGAGCAGTTCTTC,CAISDGLAGAMNEQFF
TRBV7-2,-,TRBJ1-1,-,TGTGCCAGCAGCCCCCGTTCGAGGGTCACTGAAGCTTTCTTT,CASSPRSRVTEAFF
TRBV19,-,TRBJ1-5,-,TGTGCCAGTAGTTCGGGAATGGTTAATCGTTGGGATCAGCCCCAGCATTTT,CASSSGMVNRWDQPQHF
TRBV2,-,TRBJ1-4,TRBD1,TGTGCCAGCAGTGAAGCAAGGGGGCAAGAAAAACTGTTTTTT,CASSEARGQEKLFF
TRBV4-3,-,TRBJ2-3,TRBD2,TGCGCCAGCAGCCAAGATGTGGGCGGGGGGGCTGGGGATACGCAGTATTTT,CASSQDVGGGAGDTQYF
TRBV11-3,-,TRBJ2-1,TRBD1,TGTGCCAGCAGCCGCCGGGACAGGGAAGGCGAGCAGTTCTTC,CASSRRDREGEQFF